This T cell receptor beta chain came from a study of T-cell reconstitution after alpha-beta-depleted transplantation in children (dated by TCRdb to the mid-2010s). For context, the study as a whole: T-cell immune reconstitution after TCRalphabeta/CD19-depleted allogeneic hematopoietic cell transplantation in children was quantitatively tracked in the study by means of TCR repertoire profiling.

The cysteine opens and the phenylalanine closes a CDR3 of 16 amino acids. Only the CDR3 DNA stays, 48 bases, in frame from base 1. CDR1 and CDR2 were assigned from the germline V gene as SGDLS and YYNGEE. From V the trimming removes 2 bases and from J it removes 5 bases, while the gene matches leave 10 bases of the junction unaccounted for. Receptor amplification or capture employed PCR. These reads were obtained on an Illumina HiSeq 2500. To normalize quantification of the TCRbeta repertoire, the TCR libraries were built with molecular barcoding that relied on unique molecular identifiers. TCRdb itself trimmed the public reads at Q25 with fastp, ran MiXCR and retained productive beta chains. Duplicate CDR3 protein sequences are folded into a single record with the most common DNA and genes. The sample has around 380,000 distinct CDR3 sequences on record, about 11% of them singletons. The ten largest account for roughly 5% of the sample.

In the case of this clonotype: It lacks a known antigen. No base qualities exist here, and no much larger clone lies one base off it.

The starting material was PBMCs from the stem cell graft donor, obtained from the stem cell graft. The TCR was taken from a human donor who donated a stem cell graft to a child with acute myeloid leukemia. The rearranged segments are TRBV9 and TRBJ2-3; 8 central bases correspond to TRBD2. The CDR3 loop reads CASSVFPAGAGDTQYF. The DNA sequence is TGTGCCAGCAGCGTTTTTCCAGCGGGGGCCGGAGATACGCAGTATTTT.